This is a list of T cell receptor beta chains from one sample in a study of T cell changes during pregnancy in multiple sclerosis. Generated by immunoSEQ multiplex PCR, the TCRdb table keeps only in-frame clones and is missing some. The sample holds around 62,000 clones, less than 95% seen once. Sequenced here: peripheral blood, sampled in the third trimester of pregnancy. Receptor source: a female donor with multiple sclerosis, enrolled in a pregnancy study. Both conserved end residues are part of each CDR3. A D gene is named only where the DNA matches it firmly. Clone size is not always given. Where it is, it says once, few, many or a class for expanded clones.

TRBJ1-1,TRBD1,few,TRBV18,TGTGCCAGCTCATCGACAGGGGGGGAGACTGAAGCTTTCTTT,CASSSTGGETEAFF
TRBJ1-1,-,-,TRBV10-3,TGTGCCATCAGTGAGTCGGCAGGGTACACTGAAGCTTTCTTT,CAISESAGYTEAFF
TRBJ1-1,TRBD1,-,TRBV5-5,TGTGCCAGCAGCTACCTGGACAGGGGGCGATTCGAAGCTTTCTTT,CASSYLDRGRFEAFF
TRBJ2-3,TRBD2,-,TRBV14,TGTGCCAGCAGCCCTCTTAGCGGGTTCACGGCAGATACGCAGTATTTT,CASSPLSGFTADTQYF
TRBJ2-5,TRBD2,-,TRBV27,TGTGCCAGCAGTCCTCTGCCGGGACTAGCGGGAGAACAAGAGACCCAGTACTTC,CASSPLPGLAGEQETQYF
TRBJ2-2,-,-,TRBV9,TGTGCCAGCAGCGTAGGGCAGGAGAACACCGGGGAGCTGTTTTTT,CASSVGQENTGELFF
TRBJ2-5,-,few,TRBV12-5,TGTGCTAGTGAGTGGGGCGGCAACGGAGAGACCCAGTACTTC,CASEWGGNGETQYF
TRBJ2-5,TRBD1,-,TRBV5-1,TGCGCCAGCAGCAGGACAGGAGCCCGCGGGGAGACCCAGTACTTC,CASSRTGARGETQYF
TRBJ2-4,TRBD1,-,TRBV2,TGTGCCAGCAGTGATATCTGGGACAGTGAAAACATTCAGTACTTC,CASSDIWDSENIQYF
TRBJ1-5,-,-,TRBV27,TGTGCCAGCAGGCTCAATTTCGACAGTAATCAGCCCCAGCATTTT,CASRLNFDSNQPQHF
TRBJ2-4,TRBD2,-,TRBV9,TGTGCCAGCAGCGTAGCCCCAGCGGGAGAGAAAAACATTCAGTACTTC,CASSVAPAGEKNIQYF
TRBJ1-5,-,once,TRBV6-5,TGTGCCAGCAGTCCCGGCGGTCGCAGCAATCAGCCCCAGCATTTT,CASSPGGRSNQPQHF
TRBJ2-7,-,-,TRBV7-2,TGTGCCAGCAGCTCGGTTAGCTCCTACGAGCAGTACTTC,CASSSVSSYEQYF
TRBJ1-1,TRBD1,-,TRBV12-5,TGTGCTAGTGGCCGGTCCGAGACAGGGACCACTGAAGCTTTCTTT,CASGRSETGTTEAFF
TRBJ2-7,-,-,TRBV27,TGTGCCAGCAGTTTGCGTAGGGGAGGCGACGAGCAGTACTTC,CASSLRRGGDEQYF
TRBJ2-1,TRBD2,once,TRBV11-3,TGTGCCAGCAGCTTAGGTGCGGGGGGGCCGGATGAGCAGTTCTTC,CASSLGAGGPDEQFF
TRBJ1-1,-,-,TRBV29-1,TGCAGCGTTAGTGTTCGGGGAGCGAACACTGAAGCTTTCTTT,CSVSVRGANTEAFF
TRBJ1-3,-,-,TRBV2,TGTGCCAGCAGCGCCGGGACTCTTGGAAACACCATATATTTT,CASSAGTLGNTIYF
TRBJ1-1,TRBD1,-,TRBV18,TGTGCCAGCTCGACTGACAGGGCCACTGAAGCTTTCTTT,CASSTDRATEAFF
TRBJ1-1,-,-,TRBV29-1,TGCAGCGTTGAAACTGGGGTGGGGAGCACTGAAGCTTTCTTT,CSVETGVGSTEAFF
TRBJ2-3,TRBD2,-,TRBV4-1,TGCGCCAGCAGCCTACCGGGACTAGCGGCTCTTCAGACAGATACGCAGTATTTT,CASSLPGLAALQTDTQYF
TRBJ1-5,-,-,TRBV6-4,TGTGCCAGCAGTGCGGAGGAGAACCAGCCCCAGCATTTT,CASSAEENQPQHF
TRBJ2-7,TRBD2,-,TRBV27,TGTGCCAGCAGCGGACTAGCGGAACCTTTGGAGCAGTACTTC,CASSGLAEPLEQYF
TRBJ1-1,TRBD1,-,TRBV5-1,TGCGCCAGCAGCTTGGGACTTCGGACAGGGGGCTGGGACACTGAAGCTTTCTTT,CASSLGLRTGGWDTEAFF
TRBJ1-1,-,-,TRBV5-1,TGCGCCAGCAGGCTTGGAGGGTGGGCGCTCGAGGGTGAAGCTTTCTTT,CASRLGGWALEGEAFF
TRBJ2-7,TRBD1,-,TRBV5-1,TGCGCCAGCAGAACGGGACAGGGGGCCAACGAGCAGTACTTC,CASRTGQGANEQYF
TRBJ1-4,TRBD1,-,TRBV25-1,TGTGCCAGCAGTGAATGGTGGACAGGGCAGGGTGAAAAACTGTTTTTT,CASSEWWTGQGEKLFF
TRBJ1-3,-,-,TRBV7-8,TGTGCCAGCAGCTTATATTCGGCAGGGAACTCTGGAAACACCATATATTTT,CASSLYSAGNSGNTIYF
TRBJ1-5,TRBD1,-,TRBV6-1,TGTGCCAGCCTGGACAGGCGCCCCTGGCCCCAGCATTTT,CASLDRRPWPQHF
TRBJ1-2,TRBD1,-,TRBV27,TGTGCCAGCCGTACTACTCCTGTTCTACGGGACAGAAGTGGCTACACCTTC,CASRTTPVLRDRSGYTF
TRBJ2-7,TRBD1,-,TRBV2,TGTGCCAGCTGCCCACGGACAGGGAGCTACGAGCAGTACTTC,CASCPRTGSYEQYF
TRBJ2-5,TRBD2,-,TRBV4-3,TGCGCCAGCAGCCAAGACAGCGGGGGTACTTCAGAGACCCAGTACTTC,CASSQDSGGTSETQYF
TRBJ1-5,TRBD1,-,TRBV6-5,TGTGCCAGCAGTAAGACAGGGTCGGGCAATCAGCCCCAGCATTTT,CASSKTGSGNQPQHF
TRBJ2-6,-,-,TRBV11-1,TGTGCCAGCAGTGCTACTAGATTGGGGGCCAACGTCCTGACTTTC,CASSATRLGANVLTF
TRBJ2-3,TRBD2,-,TRBV11-2,TGTGCCAGCAGCTTAGCCGGACTAGCGGGGGCCACAGATACGCAGTATTTT,CASSLAGLAGATDTQYF
TRBJ2-1,TRBD1,-,TRBV27,TGTGCCAGCAGTTCCGGGACAGGGGTGGTTGAGCAGTTCTTC,CASSSGTGVVEQFF
TRBJ2-5,-,-,TRBV7-7,TGTGCCAGCAGCCGGGACTTCAAAGAGACCCAGTACTTC,CASSRDFKETQYF
TRBJ1-5,-,-,TRBV7-2,TGTGCCAGCAGCTTAGTAGGGGGGGTGAGCAATCAGCCCCAGCATTTT,CASSLVGGVSNQPQHF
TRBJ1-5,-,-,TRBV7-9,TGTGCCAGCAGCTTAATGGGAGATCAGCCCCAGCATTTT,CASSLMGDQPQHF
TRBJ1-2,TRBD1,-,TRBV30,TGTGCCTGGGGCAGGGGGACCGGCTACACCTTC,CAWGRGTGYTF
TRBJ2-1,-,-,TRBV18,TGTGCCAGCTCACCCTTCGACGGGACTCACAATGAGCAGTTCTTC,CASSPFDGTHNEQFF
TRBJ1-5,TRBD1,-,TRBV4-1,TGCGCCAGCAGCCAGACGACAGGGACTGACCCCAGGACGGCCCAGCATTTT,CASSQTTGTDPRTAQHF
TRBJ2-1,TRBD2,-,TRBV5-1,TGCGCCAGCAGCTCGGGGGGCGGGGGGTCCCACAATGAGCAGTTCTTC,CASSSGGGGSHNEQFF
TRBJ1-2,-,-,TRBV6-5,TGTGCCAGCGGGGGCCTCTATGGCTACACCTTC,CASGGLYGYTF
TRBJ1-2,-,-,TRBV6-5,TGTGCCAGCACCCCACTGGGGTCAGGGGTGGAGGGCTACACCTTC,CASTPLGSGVEGYTF
TRBJ2-2,-,-,TRBV19,TGTGCCAGTAAGCTTCCGGCCGGGGAGCTGTTTTTT,CASKLPAGELFF
TRBJ2-4,-,-,TRBV21-1,TGTGCCCATCATCGGGGTTCCAAAAACATTCAGTACTTC,CAHHRGSKNIQYF
TRBJ1-2,-,-,TRBV7-3,TGTGCCAGCAGCGAAAACACCGGGAACTATGGCTACACCTTC,CASSENTGNYGYTF